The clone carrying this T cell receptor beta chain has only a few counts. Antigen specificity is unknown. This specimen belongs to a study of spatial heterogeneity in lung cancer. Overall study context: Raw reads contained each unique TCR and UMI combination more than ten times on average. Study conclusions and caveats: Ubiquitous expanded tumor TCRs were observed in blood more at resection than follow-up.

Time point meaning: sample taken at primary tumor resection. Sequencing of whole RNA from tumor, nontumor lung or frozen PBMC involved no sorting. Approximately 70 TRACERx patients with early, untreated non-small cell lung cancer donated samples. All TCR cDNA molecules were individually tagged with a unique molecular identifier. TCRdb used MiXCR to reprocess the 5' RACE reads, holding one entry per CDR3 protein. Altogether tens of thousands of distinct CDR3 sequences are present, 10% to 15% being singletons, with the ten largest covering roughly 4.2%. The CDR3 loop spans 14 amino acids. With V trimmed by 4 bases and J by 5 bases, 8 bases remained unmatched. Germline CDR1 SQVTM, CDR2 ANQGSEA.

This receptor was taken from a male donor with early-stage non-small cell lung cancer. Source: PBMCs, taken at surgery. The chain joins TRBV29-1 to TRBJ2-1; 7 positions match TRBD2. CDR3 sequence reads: CSVGASGFHNEQFF. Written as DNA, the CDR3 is TGCAGCGTTGGTGCTAGCGGATTCCACAATGAGCAGTTCTTC.